This T cell receptor beta chain was sequenced for a study of cytomegalovirus exposure and HLA in healthy donors. The primer mix had 60 Vbeta and 13 Jbeta primers. The assay was immunoSEQ multiplex PCR, and TCRdb's table has in-frame clones only and misses some. The data show roughly 100,000 clones, roughly 82% seen once. Participants comprised healthy donors of bone marrow. Findings and limits, study-wide: Through in vitro validation, three CMV-associated chains were shown to be specific for CMV antigens. TCR beta V- and J-gene trimming was later associated with a missense DCLRE1C variant.

V lost 6 bases and J lost 1; bases outside the gene matches: 4. This CDR3 has 16 amino acids. Germline lookup yields CDR1 SSHAT and CDR2 FNYEAQ (reference sequence). With respect to this clone: Its antigen remains unknown.

This receptor was taken from a man younger than 40 in good health and CMV-seropositive. V usage is TRBV7-7 and J usage is TRBJ2-2; 11 nucleotides line up with TRBD2. Sequenced material: PBMCs. The CDR3 spells CASRRGTSGNTGELFF. The CDR3 DNA sequence: TGTGCCAGCAGGAGAGGGACTAGCGGGAACACCGGGGAGCTGTTTTTT.